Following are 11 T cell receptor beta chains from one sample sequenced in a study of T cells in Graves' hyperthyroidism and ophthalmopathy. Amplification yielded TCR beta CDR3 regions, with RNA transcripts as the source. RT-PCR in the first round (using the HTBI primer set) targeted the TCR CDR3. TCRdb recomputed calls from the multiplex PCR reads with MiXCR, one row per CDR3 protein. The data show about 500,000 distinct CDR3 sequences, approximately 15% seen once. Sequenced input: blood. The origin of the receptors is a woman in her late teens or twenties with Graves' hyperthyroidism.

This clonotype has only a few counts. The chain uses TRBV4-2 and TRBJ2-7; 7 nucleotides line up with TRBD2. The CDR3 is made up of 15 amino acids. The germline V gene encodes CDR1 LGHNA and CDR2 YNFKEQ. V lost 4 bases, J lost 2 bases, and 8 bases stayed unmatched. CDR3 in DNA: TGTGCCAGCAGCCCCGAGGGCGCGGGGGCCTACGAGCAGTACTTC. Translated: CASSPEGAGAYEQYF.

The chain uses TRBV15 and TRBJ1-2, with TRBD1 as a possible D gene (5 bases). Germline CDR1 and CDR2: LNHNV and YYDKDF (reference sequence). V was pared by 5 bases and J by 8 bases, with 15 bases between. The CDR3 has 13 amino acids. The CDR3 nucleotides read TGTGCCACCAGCCCTGACAGCATGAACGGCTACACCTTC. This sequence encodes CATSPDSMNGYTF.

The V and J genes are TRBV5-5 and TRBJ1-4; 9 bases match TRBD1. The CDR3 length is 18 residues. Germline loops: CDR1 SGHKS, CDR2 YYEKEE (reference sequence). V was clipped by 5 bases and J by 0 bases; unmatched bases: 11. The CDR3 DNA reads TGTGCCAGCAGGCCGGGACAGGGTATCGGGGCAACTAATGAAAAACTGTTTTTT. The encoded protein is CASRPGQGIGATNEKLFF.

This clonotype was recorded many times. The CDR3 coding sequence is TGTGCCAGCACCTTCGTACTAGCGGGAGTTGGTGAGACCCAGTACTTC. Its translation: CASTFVLAGVGETQYF. This chain links TRBV6-1 with TRBJ2-5; 11 nucleotides agree with TRBD2. V lost 7 bases, J lost 5 bases, and 12 bases stayed unmatched. The CDR3 consists of 16 residues. The germline CDR1 and CDR2 sequences are MNHNS and SASEGT.

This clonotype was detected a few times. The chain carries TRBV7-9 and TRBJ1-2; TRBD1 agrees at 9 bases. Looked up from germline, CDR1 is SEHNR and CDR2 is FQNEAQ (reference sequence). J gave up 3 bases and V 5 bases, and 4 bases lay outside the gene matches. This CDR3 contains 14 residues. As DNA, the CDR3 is TGTGCCAGCAGCGCGACAGGGGGTTACTATGGCTACACCTTC. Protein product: CASSATGGYYGYTF.

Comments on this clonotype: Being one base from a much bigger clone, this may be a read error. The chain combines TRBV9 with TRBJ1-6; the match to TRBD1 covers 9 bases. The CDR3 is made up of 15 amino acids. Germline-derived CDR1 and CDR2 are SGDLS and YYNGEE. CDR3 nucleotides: TGTGCCATCAGCATTGAGGACAGGGGTAATTCACCCCTCCACTTT. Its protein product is CAISIEDRGNSPLHF.

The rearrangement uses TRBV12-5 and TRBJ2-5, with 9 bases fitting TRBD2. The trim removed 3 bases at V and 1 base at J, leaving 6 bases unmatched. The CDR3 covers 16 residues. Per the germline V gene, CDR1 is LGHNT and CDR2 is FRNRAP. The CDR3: CASGFRTSAIQETQYF. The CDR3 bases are TGTGCTAGTGGTTTCCGGACTAGCGCGATCCAAGAGACCCAGTACTTC.

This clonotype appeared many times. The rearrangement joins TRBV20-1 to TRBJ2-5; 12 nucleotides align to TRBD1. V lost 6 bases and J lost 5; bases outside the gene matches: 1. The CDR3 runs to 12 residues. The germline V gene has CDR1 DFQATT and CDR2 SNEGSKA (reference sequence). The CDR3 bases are TGCAGTGCCGGGACAGGGGGCGAGACCCAGTACTTC. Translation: CSAGTGGETQYF.

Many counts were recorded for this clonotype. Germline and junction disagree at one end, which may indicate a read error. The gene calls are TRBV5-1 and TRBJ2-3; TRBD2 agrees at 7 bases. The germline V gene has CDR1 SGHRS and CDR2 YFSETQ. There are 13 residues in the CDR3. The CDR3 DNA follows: TGTGCCAGCAGTCTAGCGGGCACAGATACGCAGTATTTT. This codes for CASSLAGTDTQYF.

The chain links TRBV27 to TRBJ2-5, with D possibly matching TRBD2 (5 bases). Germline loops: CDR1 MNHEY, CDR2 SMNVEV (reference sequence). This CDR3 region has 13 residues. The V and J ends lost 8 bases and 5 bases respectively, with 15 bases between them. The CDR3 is CASGAARFETQYF. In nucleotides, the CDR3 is TGTGCCAGCGGAGCGGCCAGGTTTGAGACCCAGTACTTC.

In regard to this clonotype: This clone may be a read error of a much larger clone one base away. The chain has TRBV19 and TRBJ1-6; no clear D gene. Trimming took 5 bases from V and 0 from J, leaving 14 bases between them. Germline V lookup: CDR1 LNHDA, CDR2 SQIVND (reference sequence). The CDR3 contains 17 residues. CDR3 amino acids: CASSPGGPSSYNSPLHF. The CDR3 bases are TGTGCCAGTAGTCCCGGAGGGCCCAGCTCCTATAATTCACCCCTCCACTTT.